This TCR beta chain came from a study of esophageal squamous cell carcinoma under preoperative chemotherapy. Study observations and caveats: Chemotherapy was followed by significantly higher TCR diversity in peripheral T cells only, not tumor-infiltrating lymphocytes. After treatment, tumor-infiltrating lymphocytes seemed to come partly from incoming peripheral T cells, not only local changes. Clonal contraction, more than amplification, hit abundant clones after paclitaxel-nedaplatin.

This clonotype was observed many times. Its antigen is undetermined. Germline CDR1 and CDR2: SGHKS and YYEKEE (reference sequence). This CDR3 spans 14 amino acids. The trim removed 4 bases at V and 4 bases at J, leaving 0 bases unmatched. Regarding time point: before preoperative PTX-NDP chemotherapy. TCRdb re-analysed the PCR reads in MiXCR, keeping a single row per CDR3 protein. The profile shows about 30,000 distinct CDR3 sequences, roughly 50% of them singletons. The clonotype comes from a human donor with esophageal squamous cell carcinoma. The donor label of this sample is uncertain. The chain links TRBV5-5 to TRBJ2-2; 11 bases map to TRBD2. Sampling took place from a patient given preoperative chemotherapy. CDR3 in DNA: TGTGCCAGCAGCGGGACTAGCGGCACCGGGGAGCTGTTTTTT. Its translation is CASSGTSGTGELFF.